This T cell receptor (beta chain) comes out of a study of T-cell reconstitution after alpha-beta-depleted transplantation in children. In germline, CDR1 is MDHEN, CDR2 SYDVKM. This CDR3 has 15 residues. Between the trimmed V and J ends, which lost 1 base and 0 bases, there was a span of 8 bases. Unique molecular identifiers featured in how the TCRbeta library was prepared. TCRdb itself ran the PCR reads through MiXCR, one entry per CDR3 protein. The repertoire includes some 240,000 distinct CDR3 sequences, roughly a tenth of them detected once, and 5.1% sits in the top ten. The chain uses TRBV28 and TRBJ2-3; D is undetermined. The sample here was PBMCs from the stem cell graft donor, taken from the stem cell graft. The TCR sequence derives from a human donor who donated a stem cell graft to a child with SCID. The CDR3 protein is CASSLSATSTDTQYF. CDR3 nucleotides: TGTGCCAGCAGTTTATCGGCCACTAGCACAGATACGCAGTATTTT.